The rows below give T cell receptor beta chains drawn from one sample of a study of vaccination and CD4 T cells after COVID-19. TCRdb redid the calling of the PCR reads with MiXCR, one entry per CDR3 protein. Of about 9,600 distinct CDR3 sequences listed, about 25% are singletons. The antigens of these receptors remain unknown. Sequenced material: CD4+ T cells from blood, cultured in vitro, taken after SARS-CoV-2 vaccination. The receptors here all came from a human donor who had recovered from COVID-19. CDR3s include the opening cysteine and the closing phenylalanine or tryptophan. The D gene is left open where the match is weak. Rows give clone size only sometimes, using once, few, many, or a class for an expanded clone.

CDR3 DNA	CDR3 protein	clone size	D gene	V gene	J gene
TGCAGCGTGGCCCAGACCTTTAACTATGGCTACACCTTC	CSVAQTFNYGYTF	few	NA	TRBV29-1	TRBJ1-2
TGCAGTGCTTGGGCTATGGGCCTAGGCCTCTACAATGAGCAGTTCTTC	CSAWAMGLGLYNEQFF	NA	NA	TRBV20-1	TRBJ2-1
TGTGCCAGCAGTCGAATGGGAGTAGAAGCTTTCTTT	CASSRMGVEAFF	medium-sized	NA	TRBV7-2	TRBJ1-1
TGTGCCAGCAGTTTAGTGCGATATCAGCCCCAGCATTTT	CASSLVRYQPQHF	few	NA	TRBV28	TRBJ1-5
TGTGCCAGCAGTTTATCTAGCGGGATGCTCGAGCAGTACTTC	CASSLSSGMLEQYF	once	TRBD2	TRBV12-3/TRBV12-4	TRBJ2-7
TGCAGTGCTAGAGATCCGGGACGTGACACCGGGGAGCTGTTTTTT	CSARDPGRDTGELFF	few	NA	TRBV20-1	TRBJ2-2
TGCAGTGCTCCGACCGTTACAGGGGCCCTTCGGCCCTACGAGCAGTACTTC	CSAPTVTGALRPYEQYF	NA	TRBD1	TRBV20-1	TRBJ2-7
TGCAGTGCTAGACAGGGAATCGGGGAGACCCAGTACTTC	CSARQGIGETQYF	NA	NA	TRBV20-1	TRBJ2-5
TGTGCCACCAGTGACTCCATCCTTAACTATGGCTACGCCTTC	CATSDSILNYGYAF	NA	NA	TRBV24-1	TRBJ1-2
TGCAGTGCTAGAGATCAGGTCGCTGCGATCGGGGAGCTGTTTTTT	CSARDQVAAIGELFF	few	NA	TRBV20-1	TRBJ2-2
TGCAGTGCTAGAGGAGAAGGGGGCACCAAGGGATTCACAGATACGCAGTATTTT	CSARGEGGTKGFTDTQYF	NA	TRBD1	TRBV20-1	TRBJ2-3
TGTGCCAGTAGACCCCCTCGGCAGGGCGGCAATCAGCCCCAGCATTTT	CASRPPRQGGNQPQHF	few	NA	TRBV19	TRBJ1-5
TGTGCCAGCAGCTCCGGGACAGTTAATGAAAAACTGTTTTTT	CASSSGTVNEKLFF	NA	TRBD1	TRBV28	TRBJ1-4
TGCAGTGCTATATCCGGGGGGACTAGCGGGTACGAGCAGTACTTC	CSAISGGTSGYEQYF	NA	TRBD2	TRBV20-1	TRBJ2-7
TGTGCCAGCAGGCAAAGACAGGGCCCCTTTCAGCCCCAGCATTTT	CASRQRQGPFQPQHF	NA	TRBD1	TRBV6-2/TRBV6-3	TRBJ1-5
TGTGCCAGTAGTATAGTTGGAACAGGGAGGCCAGCTTTCTTT	CASSIVGTGRPAFF	few	NA	TRBV19	TRBJ1-1
TGTGCCAGCAGCTTACAACTGGGTGACACCATATATTTT	CASSLQLGDTIYF	NA	NA	TRBV6-4	TRBJ1-3
TGTGCCAGCAGGCGGACGGAAAGTGGCTACACCTTC	CASRRTESGYTF	medium-sized	NA	TRBV6-2/TRBV6-3	TRBJ1-2
TGTGCCAGCAGCTCAGAGACTGACAGGAGCCACTATGGCTACACCTTC	CASSSETDRSHYGYTF	NA	NA	TRBV5-4	TRBJ1-2
TGTGCCAGCAGCAGAAGCAGGGGGCATGGGGAGCAGTACTTC	CASSRSRGHGEQYF	few	TRBD1	TRBV11-3	TRBJ2-7
TGTGCCAGCAGATCCCAGAGCACCGGGGAGCTGTTTTTT	CASRSQSTGELFF	NA	NA	TRBV12-3/TRBV12-4	TRBJ2-2
TGTGCCAGCAGCCTAAGACAGGGGCCAAAACTGTTTTTT	CASSLRQGPKLFF	NA	TRBD1	TRBV7-9	TRBJ1-4
TGCAGTGCCAAGAAGGGGAAGAACACTGAAGCTTTCTTT	CSAKKGKNTEAFF	few	NA	TRBV20-1	TRBJ1-1
TGCAGTGGAACTGCGGAGGGCACAGATACGCAGTATTTT	CSGTAEGTDTQYF	medium-sized	NA	TRBV20-1	TRBJ2-3
TGTGCCAGCAGTCCTCCGGGCAGGGCCCGGGAGACCCAGTACTTC	CASSPPGRARETQYF	few	NA	TRBV28	TRBJ2-5
TGTGCCAGCAGACCTCCCCCGGGACTAGCGGGAGATGAGCAGTTCTTC	CASRPPPGLAGDEQFF	NA	TRBD2	TRBV6-2/TRBV6-3	TRBJ2-1
TGCAGTGCTAGTCCTGGCGGGAGGGCAGGAGATACGCAGTATTTT	CSASPGGRAGDTQYF	few	TRBD2	TRBV20-1	TRBJ2-3